The 3 T cell receptor beta chains below were found in one sample sequenced in a study of T cells in Graves' hyperthyroidism and ophthalmopathy. TCR beta CDR3 region amplification was performed from RNA transcripts. Using the HTBI primer set, a first-round RT-PCR was run on the TCR CDR3. TCRdb redid the calling of the multiplex PCR reads with MiXCR, one entry per CDR3 protein. The table lists approximately 600,000 distinct CDR3 sequences, about 15% of them singletons. The sample consisted of blood. These receptors were collected from a woman aged 25 to 39 with Graves' hyperthyroidism that later progressed to Graves' ophthalmopathy.

This clonotype was detected many times. The rearrangement joins TRBV30 to TRBJ1-2; 11 nucleotides align to TRBD1. In germline, CDR1 is GTSNPN, CDR2 SVGIG (reference sequence). CDR3 length equals 16 residues. V lost 1 base and J lost 2; bases outside the gene matches: 6. CDR3 residues: CAWSDRTGGLNYGYTF. Written as DNA, the CDR3 is TGTGCCTGGAGTGATAGGACAGGGGGCTTGAACTATGGCTACACCTTC.

This clonotype was picked up a small number of times. The chain couples TRBV24-1 to TRBJ2-2; D possibly corresponds to TRBD1 (5 bases). The CDR3 consists of 16 residues. Deletions cut 3 bases from V and 1 base from J, with 11 bases between. Germline V gene lookup returns CDR1 KGHDR and CDR2 SFDVKD. DNA of the CDR3: TGTGCCACCAGTGATACCAGGGCCCTGAACACCGGGGAGCTGTTTTTT. As protein: CATSDTRALNTGELFF.

The chain is built from TRBV14 and TRBJ2-1; D gene ambiguous. The CDR3 extends over 15 amino acids. Germline CDR1 reads SGHDN; CDR2 reads FVKESK. The ends were cut back, 3 bases at V and 7 bases at J, with 16 bases in the middle. The CDR3 sequence is CASSHLTYLWNEQFF. The DNA for the CDR3 is TGTGCCAGCAGCCACCTGACTTACCTCTGGAATGAGCAGTTCTTC.